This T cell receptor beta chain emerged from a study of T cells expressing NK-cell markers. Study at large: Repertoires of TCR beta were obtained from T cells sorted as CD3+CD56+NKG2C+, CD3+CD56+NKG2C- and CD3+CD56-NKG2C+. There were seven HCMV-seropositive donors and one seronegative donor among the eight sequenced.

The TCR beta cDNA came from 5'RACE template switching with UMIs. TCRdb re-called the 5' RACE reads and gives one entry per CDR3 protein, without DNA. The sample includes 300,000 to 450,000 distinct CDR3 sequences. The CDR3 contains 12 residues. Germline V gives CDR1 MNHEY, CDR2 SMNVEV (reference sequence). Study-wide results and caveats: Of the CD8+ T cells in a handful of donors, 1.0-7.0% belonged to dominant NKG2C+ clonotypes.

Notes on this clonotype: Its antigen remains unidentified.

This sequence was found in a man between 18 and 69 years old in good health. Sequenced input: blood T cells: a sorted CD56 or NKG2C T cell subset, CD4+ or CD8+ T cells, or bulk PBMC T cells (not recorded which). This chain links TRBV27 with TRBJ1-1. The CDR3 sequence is CASKQMNTEAFF.